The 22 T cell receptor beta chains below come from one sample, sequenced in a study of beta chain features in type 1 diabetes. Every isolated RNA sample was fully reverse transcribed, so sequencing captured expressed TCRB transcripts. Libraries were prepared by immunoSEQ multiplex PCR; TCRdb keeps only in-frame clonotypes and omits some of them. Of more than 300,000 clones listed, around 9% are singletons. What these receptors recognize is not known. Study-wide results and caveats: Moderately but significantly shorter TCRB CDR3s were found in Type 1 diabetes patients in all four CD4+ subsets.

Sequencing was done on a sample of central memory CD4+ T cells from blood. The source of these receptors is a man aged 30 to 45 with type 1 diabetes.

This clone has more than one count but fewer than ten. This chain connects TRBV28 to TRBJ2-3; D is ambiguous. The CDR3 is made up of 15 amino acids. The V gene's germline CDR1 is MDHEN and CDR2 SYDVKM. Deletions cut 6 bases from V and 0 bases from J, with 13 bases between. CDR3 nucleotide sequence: TGTGCCAGCAGACTTCGACACACGAGCACAGATACGCAGTATTTT. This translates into CASRLRHTSTDTQYF.

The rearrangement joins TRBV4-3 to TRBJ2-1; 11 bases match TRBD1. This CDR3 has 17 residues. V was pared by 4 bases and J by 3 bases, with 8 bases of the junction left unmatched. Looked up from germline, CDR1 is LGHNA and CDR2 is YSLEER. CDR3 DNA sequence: TGCGCCAGCAGCCTCATCTTCGGGACAGGGGGCTACAATGAGCAGTTCTTC. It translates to CASSLIFGTGGYNEQFF.

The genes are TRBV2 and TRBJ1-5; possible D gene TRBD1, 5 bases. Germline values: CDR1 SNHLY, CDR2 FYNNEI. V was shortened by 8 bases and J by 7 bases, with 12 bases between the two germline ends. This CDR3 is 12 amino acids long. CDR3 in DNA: TGTGCCAGCTCTCTAAGGGACCAGCCCCAGCATTTT. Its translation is CASSLRDQPQHF.

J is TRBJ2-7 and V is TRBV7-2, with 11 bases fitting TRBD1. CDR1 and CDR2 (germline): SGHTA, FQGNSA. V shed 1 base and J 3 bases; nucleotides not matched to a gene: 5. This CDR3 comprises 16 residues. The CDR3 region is CASSLVAGTGGYEQYF. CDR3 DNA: TGTGCCAGCAGCTTAGTAGCCGGGACAGGGGGCTACGAGCAGTACTTC.

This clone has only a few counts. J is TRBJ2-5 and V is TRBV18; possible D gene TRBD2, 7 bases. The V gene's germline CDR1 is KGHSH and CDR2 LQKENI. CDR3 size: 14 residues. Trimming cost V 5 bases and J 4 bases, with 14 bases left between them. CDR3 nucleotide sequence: TGTGCCAGCTCAGGCGGGGGCTCGGGAGAGACCCAGTACTTC. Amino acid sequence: CASSGGGSGETQYF. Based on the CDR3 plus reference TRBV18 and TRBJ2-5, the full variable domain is NAGVMQNPRHLVRRRGQEARLRCSPMKGHSHVYWYRQLPEEGLKFMVYLQKENIIDESGMPKERFSAEFPKEGPSILRIQQVVRGDSAAYFCASSGGGSGETQYFGPGTRLLVL.

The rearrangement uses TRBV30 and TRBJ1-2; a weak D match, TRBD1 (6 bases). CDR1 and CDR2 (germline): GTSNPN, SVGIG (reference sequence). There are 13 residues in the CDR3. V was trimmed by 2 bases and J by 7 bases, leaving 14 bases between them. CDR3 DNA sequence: TGTGCCTGGAGTTTGGAAAGGGGGGGTGGCTACACCTTC. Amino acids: CAWSLERGGGYTF.

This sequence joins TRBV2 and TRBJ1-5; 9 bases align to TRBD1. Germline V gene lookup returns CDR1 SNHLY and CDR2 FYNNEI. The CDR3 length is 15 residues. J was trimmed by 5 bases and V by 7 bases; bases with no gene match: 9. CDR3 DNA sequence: TGTGCCAGCACGCGGGACAGGGAAAAGTATCAGCCCCAGCATTTT. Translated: CASTRDREKYQPQHF.

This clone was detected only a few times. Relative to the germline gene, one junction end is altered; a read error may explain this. CDR3 protein: CASSPKTSGGLF. CDR3 in DNA: TGTGCCAGCAGCCCGAAGACTAGCGGGGGGCTATTT. The chain is built from TRBV7-2 and TRBJ2-3, with 13 bases aligning to TRBD2. CDR1 and CDR2 from the germline V gene are SGHTA and FQGNSA. The CDR3 has 12 amino acids.

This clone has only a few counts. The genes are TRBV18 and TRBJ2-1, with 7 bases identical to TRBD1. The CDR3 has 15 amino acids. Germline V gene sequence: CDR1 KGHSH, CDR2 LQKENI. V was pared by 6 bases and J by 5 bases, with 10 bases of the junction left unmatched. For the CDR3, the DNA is TGTGCCAGCTCTCGAGTTTCGACAGGGCACAATGAGCAGTTCTTC. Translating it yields CASSRVSTGHNEQFF.

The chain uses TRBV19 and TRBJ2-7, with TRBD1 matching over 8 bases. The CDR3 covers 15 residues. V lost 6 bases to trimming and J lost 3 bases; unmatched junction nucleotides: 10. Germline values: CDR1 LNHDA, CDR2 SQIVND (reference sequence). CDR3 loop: CASRRTGTSGYEQYF. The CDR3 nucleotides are TGTGCCAGTAGGAGGACAGGGACCTCCGGCTACGAGCAGTACTTC.

The CDR3 reads CASSLEENTEAFF. The CDR3 bases are TGTGCCAGCAGCTTAGAGGAGAACACTGAAGCTTTCTTT. V usage is TRBV11-2 and J usage is TRBJ1-1; D ambiguous. The CDR3 runs 13 residues. From germline, CDR1 is SGHAT and CDR2 FQNNGV. V lost 0 bases and J lost 1, with 3 bases in between.

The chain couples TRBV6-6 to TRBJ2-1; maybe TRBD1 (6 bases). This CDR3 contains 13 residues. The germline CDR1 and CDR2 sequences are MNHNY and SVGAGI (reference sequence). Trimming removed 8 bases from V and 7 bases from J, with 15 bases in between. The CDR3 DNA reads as TGTGCCAGCGGACAAATTACAGGGAATGAGCAGTTCTTC. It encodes CASGQITGNEQFF.

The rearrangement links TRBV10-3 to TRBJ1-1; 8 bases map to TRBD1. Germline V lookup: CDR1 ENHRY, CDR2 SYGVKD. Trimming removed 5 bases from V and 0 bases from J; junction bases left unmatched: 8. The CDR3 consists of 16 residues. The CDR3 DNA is TGTGCCATCAGTCCGGGACAGGTACTCATGAACACTGAAGCTTTCTTT. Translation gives CAISPGQVLMNTEAFF.

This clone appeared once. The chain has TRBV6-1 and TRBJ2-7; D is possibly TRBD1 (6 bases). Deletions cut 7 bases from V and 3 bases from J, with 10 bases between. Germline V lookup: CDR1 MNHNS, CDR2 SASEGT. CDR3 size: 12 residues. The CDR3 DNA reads TGTGCCAGCACTATACAGGGCTACGAGCAGTACTTC. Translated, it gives CASTIQGYEQYF.

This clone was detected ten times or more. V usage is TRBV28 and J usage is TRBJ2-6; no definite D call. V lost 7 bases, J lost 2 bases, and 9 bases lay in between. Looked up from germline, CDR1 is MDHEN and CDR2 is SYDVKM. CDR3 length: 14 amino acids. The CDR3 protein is CASTDFTGANVLTF. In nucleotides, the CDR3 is TGTGCCAGCACCGATTTCACTGGGGCCAACGTCCTGACTTTC. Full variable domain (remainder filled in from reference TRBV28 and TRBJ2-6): DVKVTQSSRYLVKRTGEKVFLECVQDMDHENMFWYRQDPGLGLRLIYFSYDVKMKEKGDIPEGYSVSREKKERFSLILESASTNQTSMYLCASTDFTGANVLTFGAGSRLTVL.

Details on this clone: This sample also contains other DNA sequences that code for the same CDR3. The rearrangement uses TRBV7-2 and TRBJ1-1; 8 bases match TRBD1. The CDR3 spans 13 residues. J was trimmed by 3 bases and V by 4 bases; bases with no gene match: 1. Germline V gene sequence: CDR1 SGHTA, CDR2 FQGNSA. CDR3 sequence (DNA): TGTGCCAGCAGCTCACAGGGGGACACTGAAGCTTTCTTT. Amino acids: CASSSQGDTEAFF.

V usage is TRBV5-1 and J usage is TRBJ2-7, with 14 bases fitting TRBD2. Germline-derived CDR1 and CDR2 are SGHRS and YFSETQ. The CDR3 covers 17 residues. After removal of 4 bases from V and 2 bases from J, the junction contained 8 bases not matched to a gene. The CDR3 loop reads CASSISWTSGGTYEQYF. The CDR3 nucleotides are TGCGCCAGCAGCATATCCTGGACTAGCGGGGGGACCTACGAGCAGTACTTC.

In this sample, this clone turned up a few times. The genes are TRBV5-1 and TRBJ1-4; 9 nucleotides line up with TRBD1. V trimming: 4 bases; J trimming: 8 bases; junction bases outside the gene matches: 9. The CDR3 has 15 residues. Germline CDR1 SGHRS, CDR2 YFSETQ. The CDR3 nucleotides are TGCGCCAGCAGCGGACCGACAGGGGGGCGAGAAAAACTGTTTTTT. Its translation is CASSGPTGGREKLFF.

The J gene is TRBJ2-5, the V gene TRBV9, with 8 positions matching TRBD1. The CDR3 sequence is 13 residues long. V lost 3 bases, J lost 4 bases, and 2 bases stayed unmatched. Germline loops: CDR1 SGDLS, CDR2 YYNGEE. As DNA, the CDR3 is TGTGCCAGCAGCGCAGGGGGCGCAGAGACCCAGTACTTC. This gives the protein CASSAGGAETQYF.

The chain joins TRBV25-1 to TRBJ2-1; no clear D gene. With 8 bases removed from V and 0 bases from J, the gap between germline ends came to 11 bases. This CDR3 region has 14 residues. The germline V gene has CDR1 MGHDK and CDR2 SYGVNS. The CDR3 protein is CASEDLFSYNEQFF. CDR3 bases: TGTGCCAGCGAGGACCTTTTCTCCTACAATGAGCAGTTCTTC.

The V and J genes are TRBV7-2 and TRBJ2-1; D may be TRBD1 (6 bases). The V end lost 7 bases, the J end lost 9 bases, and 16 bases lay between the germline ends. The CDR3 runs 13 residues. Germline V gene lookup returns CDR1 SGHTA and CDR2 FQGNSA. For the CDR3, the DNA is TGTGCCAGCACCTATGACAGGTTCGTTGAGCAGTTCTTC. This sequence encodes CASTYDRFVEQFF.

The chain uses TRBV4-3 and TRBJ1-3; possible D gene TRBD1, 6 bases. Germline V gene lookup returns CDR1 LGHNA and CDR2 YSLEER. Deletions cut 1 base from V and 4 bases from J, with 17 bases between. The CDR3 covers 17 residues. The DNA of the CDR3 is TGCGCCAGCAGCCAAGGGCGACAGGAAAGTTCAGGAAACACCATATATTTT. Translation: CASSQGRQESSGNTIYF.